The 32 T cell receptor beta chains below were found in one sample sequenced in a study of CD8 T cells in ankylosing spondylitis (dated by TCRdb to about 2017). Library generation was performed with 5' RACE. Instrument on record: Illumina HiSeq 2500. TCRdb reprocessing: public reads trimmed at Q25 with fastp, clones called with MiXCR, in-frame beta chains kept. A single entry per CDR3 protein holds the most common genes and DNA from its merged rows. The sample table holds around 130,000 distinct CDR3 sequences, of which about 6.5% were seen once. 12% of the sample lies in the top ten. Sequenced sample: blood, either unsorted or a sorted T cell fraction (not recorded which). These receptors came from a male donor with ankylosing spondylitis or in good health (not recorded which).

Here the CDR3 reads CASSLWGHGTEAEKLFF. In DNA form, the CDR3 reads TGCGCCAGCAGCTTGTGGGGCCACGGAACGGAGGCCGAAAAACTGTTTTTT. This chain uses TRBV5-1 with TRBJ1-4, with a weak D call TRBD1 (5 bases). Deletions cut 1 base from V and 8 bases from J, with 21 bases between. CDR3 length: 17 amino acids. Looked up from germline, CDR1 is SGHRS and CDR2 is YFSETQ.

Many counts were recorded for this clonotype. The chain uses TRBV19 and TRBJ2-1; possibly TRBD1 for D (6 bases). Trimming left V 1 base short and J 8 bases short, with 12 bases between. The CDR3 extends over 14 amino acids. Germline V gene lookup returns CDR1 LNHDA and CDR2 SQIVND (reference sequence). Here the CDR3 DNA reads TGTGCCAGTAGTATAGCCAGGGGCAAAGATGAGCAGTTCTTC. This encodes CASSIARGKDEQFF.

There are many counts of this clonotype. This chain uses TRBV7-9 with TRBJ2-7; D call uncertain. The CDR3 runs to 12 residues. Trimming left V 4 bases short and J 7 bases short, with 11 bases between. Looked up from germline, CDR1 is SEHNR and CDR2 is FQNEAQ (reference sequence). The chain's CDR3 is CASSSYRLEQYF. CDR3 in DNA: TGTGCCAGCAGCTCCTACCGTTTGGAGCAGTACTTC. Based on the CDR3 plus reference TRBV7-9 and TRBJ2-7, the full variable domain is DTGVSQNPRHKITKRGQNVTFRCDPISEHNRLYWYRQTLGQGPEFLTYFQNEAQLEKSRLLSDRFSAERPKGSFSTLEIQRTEQGDSAMYLCASSSYRLEQYFGPGTRLTVT.

This clonotype appeared a single time. A much larger clone differs by one base, so this may be a read error. The chain employs TRBV11-1 and TRBJ2-2; 8 bases fit TRBD2. The CDR3 runs to 18 residues. The trim removed 7 bases at V and 4 bases at J, leaving 17 bases unmatched. CDR1 SGHAT and CDR2 FQDESV come from the germline V gene (reference sequence). In DNA, the CDR3 is TGTGCCAGCACCCCCCATATAACTAGCGGTCATAGCACCGGGGAGCTGTTTTTT. Translating gives CASTPHITSGHSTGELFF.

To note about this clonotype: A read error may explain this, as a much larger clone is one base away. V usage is TRBV12-3 or TRBV12-4 and J usage is TRBJ2-7; D tentatively reads TRBD1 or TRBD2 (6 bases each). CDR3 length equals 15 residues. CDR3 in DNA: TGTGCCAGCAGTTTTGGGGGGCAGCCTATGTACGAGCAGTGCTTC. As protein: CASSFGGQPMYEQCF.

This clonotype was recorded at least ten times. The chain joins TRBV29-1 to TRBJ2-3; D remains ambiguous. V dropped 7 bases and J dropped 5 bases, with 10 bases sitting between them. CDR3 length: 11 residues. The germline V gene encodes CDR1 SQVTM and CDR2 ANQGSEA. The CDR3 DNA sequence: TGCAGCGCAGACACCGGAGATACGCAGTATTTT. Protein product: CSADTGDTQYF.

With regard to this clonotype: A read error may explain this, as a much larger clone is one base away. The rearrangement links TRBV27 to TRBJ1-2, with D unclear. Germline CDR1 is MNHEY and CDR2 is SMNVEV (reference sequence). V was pared by 6 bases and J by 5 bases, with 16 bases between. This CDR3 is built from 14 residues. CDR3 DNA: TGTGCCAGCAGCTCCCACCGTGGGAAATATGGCTACACCTTC. It codes for CASSSHRGKYGYTF.

Many counts were recorded for this clonotype. The rearrangement links TRBV7-2 to TRBJ2-7, with 9 bases matching TRBD2. Trimming cost V 4 bases and J 2 bases; bases outside gene matches: 9. CDR1 SGHTA and CDR2 FQGNSA come from the germline V gene. The length of the CDR3 is 16 residues. CDR3 amino acids: CASSSETSGPAYEQYF. The CDR3 nucleotides read TGTGCCAGCAGCTCAGAGACTAGCGGTCCGGCCTACGAGCAGTACTTC.

This clonotype was counted at least ten times. This sequence joins TRBV12-3 or TRBV12-4 and TRBJ1-1, with TRBD1 matching over 7 bases. Trimming removed 6 bases from V and 2 bases from J; junction bases left unmatched: 6. This CDR3 is 14 amino acids long. The CDR3 DNA follows: TGTGCCAGCAGAGCCGGGACAGAAAACACTGAAGCTTTCTTT. It specifies CASRAGTENTEAFF.

The table lists this clonotype with many counts. CDR3: CASSRERDTTYEQYF. The CDR3 DNA follows: TGCGCCAGCAGCCGAGAGCGGGACACCACCTACGAGCAGTACTTC. The chain joins TRBV4-3 to TRBJ2-7; D may be TRBD2 (7 bases). Trimming removed 4 bases at V and 2 bases at J, with 15 bases between. Germline V gene lookup returns CDR1 LGHNA and CDR2 YSLEER. The CDR3 runs to 15 residues.

The table lists this clonotype with many counts. The gene calls are TRBV7-6 and TRBJ2-3; 11 nucleotides align to TRBD2. This CDR3 has 17 amino acids. With V trimmed by 6 bases and J by 0 bases, 8 bases remained unmatched. Germline CDR1 reads SGHVS; CDR2 reads FNYEAQ. The chain's CDR3 is CASSLGRTSGSTDTQYF. DNA of the CDR3: TGTGCCAGCAGTCTTGGTCGGACTAGCGGGAGCACAGATACGCAGTATTTT.

In this sample, this clonotype turned up many times. CDR3 loop: CASSSYLGAGEQYF. CDR3 nucleotides: TGTGCCAGCAGCTCTTATTTAGGAGCTGGGGAGCAGTACTTC. The chain carries TRBV7-2 and TRBJ2-7, with unresolved D. The V end lost 4 bases, the J end lost 7 bases, and 17 bases lay between the germline ends. This CDR3 spans 14 amino acids. The V gene's germline CDR1 is SGHTA and CDR2 FQGNSA.

This clonotype was counted many times. The chain couples TRBV7-8 to TRBJ2-3; the D gene is possibly TRBD2 (6 bases). CDR1 and CDR2 from the germline V gene are SGHVS and FQNEAQ. The CDR3 loop spans 15 amino acids. The V gene lost 1 base and the J gene lost 3 bases, with 11 bases spanning the gap. The CDR3 sequence: CASSLGGRPTDTQYF. In nucleotides, the CDR3 is TGTGCCAGCAGCTTAGGAGGGAGGCCGACAGATACGCAGTATTTT.

In this sample, this clonotype turned up many times. V usage is TRBV12-3 or TRBV12-4 and J usage is TRBJ2-2; unclear D gene. The CDR3 totals 12 residues. V gave up 10 bases and J gave up 7 bases, with 13 bases separating them. The CDR3 loop reads CAIEVGYGELFF. The CDR3 bases are TGTGCCATCGAGGTCGGGTACGGGGAGCTGTTTTTT.

This clonotype has ten or more counts. This chain links TRBV5-1 with TRBJ2-3; D is possibly TRBD1 or TRBD2 (5 bases each). The CDR3 sequence is 15 residues long. The V end lost 0 bases, the J end lost 4 bases, and 12 bases lay between the germline ends. The V gene's germline CDR1 is SGHRS and CDR2 YFSETQ. The CDR3 here is CASSLGGKSADTQYF. DNA of the CDR3: TGCGCCAGCAGCTTGGGGGGGAAGTCAGCAGATACGCAGTATTTT.

This clonotype was found many times. V usage is TRBV15 and J usage is TRBJ2-7; 9 bases align to TRBD2. The V gene's germline CDR1 is LNHNV and CDR2 YYDKDF (reference sequence). V trimming: 4 bases; J trimming: 0 bases; junction bases outside the gene matches: 7. The CDR3 has 16 amino acids. The CDR3 DNA reads as TGTGCCACCAGCAATCGACTAGCGGAAAACTCCTACGAGCAGTACTTC. This encodes CATSNRLAENSYEQYF.

In this sample, this clonotype turned up many times. V is TRBV20-1 and J is TRBJ2-3; TRBD2 matches at 10 bases. The V gene's germline CDR1 is DFQATT and CDR2 SNEGSKA (reference sequence). Trimming cost V 3 bases and J 4 bases; bases outside gene matches: 13. The CDR3 covers 17 residues. CDR3 protein: CSASLPSSGRGADTQYF. As DNA, the CDR3 is TGCAGTGCTAGCCTTCCCTCTAGCGGGAGAGGCGCAGATACGCAGTATTTT.

In this sample, this clonotype turned up many times. This chain uses TRBV7-2 with TRBJ2-7, with D tentatively TRBD2 (6 bases). Germline-derived CDR1 and CDR2 are SGHTA and FQGNSA. The V end was cut by 6 bases, the J end by 4 bases, with 16 bases between. This CDR3 is 14 amino acids long. CDR3 in DNA: TGTGCCAGCAGTCTTCGGGGGTCCTTGTACGAGCAGTACTTC. Its translation is CASSLRGSLYEQYF.

J is TRBJ1-3 and V is TRBV20-1, with no clear D. Trimming shortened V by 3 bases and J by 0 bases, and 9 bases separated the two germline ends. Germline V CDR1 and CDR2: DFQATT, SNEGSKA (reference sequence). The CDR3 runs to 14 residues. The CDR3 reads CSASLDTSGNTIYF. DNA for the CDR3: TGCAGTGCTAGTCTGGATACCTCTGGAAACACCATATATTTT.

This clonotype was found many times. V usage is TRBV5-1 and J usage is TRBJ2-1; 9 bases are a match to TRBD1. CDR1 and CDR2 (germline): SGHRS, YFSETQ. CDR3 length equals 15 residues. V was clipped by 2 bases and J by 6 bases; unmatched bases: 6. The CDR3 bases are TGCGCCAGCAGCTTCTCAGGACAGGGGTTCAATGAGCAGTTCTTC. It yields the protein CASSFSGQGFNEQFF.

Ten or more counts support this clonotype. The genes are TRBV5-1 and TRBJ2-7, with D unresolved. Germline CDR1 and CDR2: SGHRS and YFSETQ. This CDR3 spans 13 amino acids. V dropped 0 bases and J dropped 2 bases, with 6 bases sitting between them. CDR3 coding DNA: TGCGCCAGCAGCTTGGAACCAACCTACGAGCAGTACTTC. It encodes CASSLEPTYEQYF.

This clonotype showed up many times. The chain is built from TRBV5-5 and TRBJ1-2; TRBD1 is a possible D gene (6 bases). Germline V gene data show CDR1 as SGHKS and CDR2 as YYEKEE (reference sequence). The CDR3 loop spans 14 amino acids. V was clipped by 5 bases and J by 0 bases, with 11 bases between them. CDR3 nucleotides: TGTGCCAGCAGTTGGGACACTTCTAACTATGGCTACACCTTC. This translates into CASSWDTSNYGYTF. Using reference TRBV5-5 and TRBJ1-2 for the parts outside the CDR3, the full variable domain is DAGVTQSPTHLIKTRGQQVTLRCSPISGHKSVSWYQQVLGQGPQFIFQYYEKEERGRGNFPDRFSARQFPNYSSELNVNALLLGDSALYLCASSWDTSNYGYTFGSGTRLTVV.

CDR3 bases: TGTGCCAGCAGTTATAGACAGGGGGCTAACGGGGAGCTGTTTTTT. This codes for CASSYRQGANGELFF. The chain uses TRBV7-2 and TRBJ2-2, with 10 bases lining up with TRBD1. Germline CDR1 SGHTA, CDR2 FQGNSA. The CDR3 is made up of 15 amino acids. Trimming cost V 6 bases and J 7 bases; bases outside gene matches: 8.

Many counts were recorded for this clonotype. The rearrangement joins TRBV28 to TRBJ2-7; D tentatively reads TRBD1 or TRBD2 (5 bases each). There are 13 residues in the CDR3. Looked up from germline, CDR1 is MDHEN and CDR2 is SYDVKM. Between the trimmed V and J ends, which lost 7 bases and 5 bases, there was a span of 15 bases. The CDR3 region is CASNSGTEDEQYF. CDR3 DNA: TGTGCCAGCAACTCCGGGACCGAAGACGAGCAGTACTTC.

This clonotype was found many times. The DNA of the CDR3 is TGCAGTGCTAGAGGCCCCACCCGTGGGCGGGGGGGCCCAGATACGCAGTATTTT. Translated: CSARGPTRGRGGPDTQYF. The chain joins TRBV20-1 to TRBJ2-3; 9 bases fit TRBD2. The CDR3 contains 18 residues. Germline V lookup: CDR1 DFQATT, CDR2 SNEGSKA (reference sequence). With 1 base clipped from V and 4 bases from J, the junction kept 15 bases outside the gene matches.

This clonotype was seen only a few times. This may arise from a read error, as a much more abundant clone is one base away. The V and J genes are TRBV12-3 or TRBV12-4 and TRBJ1-6, with D uncertain. There are 14 residues in the CDR3. The CDR3: CASAVFLGNSPLLF. In DNA, the CDR3 is TGTGCCAGCGCAGTTTTCCTGGGGAATTCACCCCTCCTCTTT.

This clonotype was detected many times. The chain carries TRBV6-5 and TRBJ2-3; D is possibly TRBD1 (5 bases). CDR1 and CDR2 from the germline V gene are MNHEY and SVGAGI. Trimming removed 5 bases from V and 0 bases from J, with 15 bases in between. The CDR3 contains 16 residues. CDR3 nucleotides: TGTGCCAGCAGTCACCGCCGACAGTCTAGCACAGATACGCAGTATTTT. This codes for CASSHRRQSSTDTQYF.

This clonotype was counted ten times or more. This chain joins TRBV20-1 and TRBJ2-7, with 11 bases lining up with TRBD2. V was clipped by 5 bases and J by 1 base; unmatched bases: 1. Germline values: CDR1 DFQATT, CDR2 SNEGSKA (reference sequence). The CDR3 has 13 amino acids. The CDR3 DNA follows: TGCAGTGCTGGGACTAGCGGATCCTACGAGCAGTACTTC. As protein: CSAGTSGSYEQYF.

In this sample, this clonotype turned up many times. J is TRBJ1-2 and V is TRBV5-6, with 9 bases fitting TRBD1. CDR3 size: 16 residues. V shed 2 bases and J 0 bases; nucleotides not matched to a gene: 5. The germline CDR1 and CDR2 sequences are SGHDT and YYEEEE. The CDR3 loop is CASSLGTGLANYGYTF. CDR3 DNA sequence: TGTGCCAGCAGCTTAGGGACAGGGCTCGCTAACTATGGCTACACCTTC. Filled out from reference TRBV5-6 and TRBJ1-2, the complete variable domain reads DAGVTQSPTHLIKTRGQQVTLRCSPKSGHDTVSWYQQALGQGPQFIFQYYEEEERQRGNFPDRFSGHQFPNYSSELNVNALLLGDSALYLCASSLGTGLANYGYTFGSGTRLTVV.

This clonotype has a count of ten or more. This chain joins TRBV20-1 and TRBJ2-5, with TRBD1 matching 8 bases. Trimming cost V 3 bases and J 4 bases; bases outside gene matches: 22. Germline V CDR1 and CDR2: DFQATT, SNEGSKA (reference sequence). The CDR3 is made up of 19 amino acids. CDR3 residues: CSARGYRGDTNPTGETQYF. In DNA form, the CDR3 reads TGCAGTGCTAGGGGGTACAGGGGGGACACAAACCCGACTGGAGAGACCCAGTACTTC.

There are many counts of this clonotype. This chain connects TRBV20-1 to TRBJ2-2; D call uncertain. The germline V gene encodes CDR1 DFQATT and CDR2 SNEGSKA (reference sequence). The ends were cut back, 3 bases at V and 6 bases at J, with 11 bases in the middle. This CDR3 spans 13 amino acids. The CDR3 DNA reads TGCAGTGCTAGGGGTGACCCGGCCGGGGAGCTGTTTTTT. Amino acid sequence: CSARGDPAGELFF.

The chain recombines TRBV20-1 with TRBJ2-7, with D tentatively TRBD2 (7 bases). The germline gives CDR1 DFQATT, CDR2 SNEGSKA (reference sequence). The CDR3 totals 15 residues. Trimming stripped 4 bases from V and 1 base from J, with 17 bases between. The DNA of the CDR3 is TGCAGTGCTAACACGGGGGGCAAGGGGTCCTACGAGCAGTACTTC. Its translation: CSANTGGKGSYEQYF.